The TCR beta chain described here comes from a study of blood T cell repertoires in COVID-19. Study summary: Donors in the United States, Italy and Spain gave samples during acute or convalescent COVID-19. PBMCs, B-cell-depleted T cells, or T cells were the source of the cDNA or gDNA that made up the material.

CDR1 and CDR2 (germline): MNHEY, SMNVEV (reference sequence). This CDR3 is built from 15 residues. V gave up 4 bases and J gave up 4 bases; unmatched junction bases: 2. Source study methods: Estimated nucleated cell counts came from reference gene primer amplification. Assay used: immunoSEQ multiplex PCR; TCRdb lists only in-frame clones, some missing. The D gene and trimming were derived from the DNA, and the V and J assignments and clone size from that table. The sample shows approximately 150,000 clones, about nine tenths of them seen only once. The chain is built from TRBV27 and TRBJ2-5; 14 bases fit TRBD2. The receptor comes from a woman aged 70-85 years with acute or convalescent COVID-19. Sequencing was done on a sample of peripheral blood. In DNA, the CDR3 is TGTGCCAGCAGTTCGGGGACTAGCGGGAGAGAGACCCAGTACTTC. Its translation: CASSSGTSGRETQYF.